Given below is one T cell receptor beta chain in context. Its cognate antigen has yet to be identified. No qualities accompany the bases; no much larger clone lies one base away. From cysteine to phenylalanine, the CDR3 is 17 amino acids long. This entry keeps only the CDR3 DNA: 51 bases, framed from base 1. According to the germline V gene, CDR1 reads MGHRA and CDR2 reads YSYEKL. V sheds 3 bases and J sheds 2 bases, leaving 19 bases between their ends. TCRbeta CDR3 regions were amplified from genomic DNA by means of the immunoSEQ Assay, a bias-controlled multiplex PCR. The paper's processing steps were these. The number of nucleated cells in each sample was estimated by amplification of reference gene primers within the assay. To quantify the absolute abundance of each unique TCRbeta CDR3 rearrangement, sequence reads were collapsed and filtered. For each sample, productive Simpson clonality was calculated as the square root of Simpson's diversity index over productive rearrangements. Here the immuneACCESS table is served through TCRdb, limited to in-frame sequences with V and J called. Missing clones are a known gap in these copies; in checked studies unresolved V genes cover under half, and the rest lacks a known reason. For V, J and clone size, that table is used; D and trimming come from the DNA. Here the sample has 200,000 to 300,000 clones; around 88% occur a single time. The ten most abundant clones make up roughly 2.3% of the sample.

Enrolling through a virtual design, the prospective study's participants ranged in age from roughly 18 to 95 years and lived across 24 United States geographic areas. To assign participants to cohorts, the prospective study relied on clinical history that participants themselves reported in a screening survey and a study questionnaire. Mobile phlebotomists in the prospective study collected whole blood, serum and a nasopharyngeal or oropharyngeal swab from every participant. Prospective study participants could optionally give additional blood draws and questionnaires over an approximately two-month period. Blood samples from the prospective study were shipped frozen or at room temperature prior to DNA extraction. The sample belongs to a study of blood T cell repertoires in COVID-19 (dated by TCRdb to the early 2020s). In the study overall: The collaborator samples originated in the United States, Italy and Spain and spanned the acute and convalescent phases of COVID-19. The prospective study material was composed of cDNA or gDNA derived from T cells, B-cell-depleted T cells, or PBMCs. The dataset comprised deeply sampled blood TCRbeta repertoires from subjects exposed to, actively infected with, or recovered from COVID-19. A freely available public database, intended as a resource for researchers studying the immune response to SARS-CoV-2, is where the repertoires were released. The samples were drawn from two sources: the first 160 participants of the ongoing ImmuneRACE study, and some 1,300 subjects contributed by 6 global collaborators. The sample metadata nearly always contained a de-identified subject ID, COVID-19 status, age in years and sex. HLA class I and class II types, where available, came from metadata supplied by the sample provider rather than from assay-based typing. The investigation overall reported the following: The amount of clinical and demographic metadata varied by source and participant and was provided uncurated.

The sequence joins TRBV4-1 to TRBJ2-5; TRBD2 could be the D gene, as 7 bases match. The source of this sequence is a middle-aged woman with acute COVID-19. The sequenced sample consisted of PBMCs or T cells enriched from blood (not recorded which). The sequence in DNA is TGCGCCAGCAGCCACACTTCTGGCGGGGGCCCGCAAGAGACCCAGTACTTC. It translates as CASSHTSGGGPQETQYF.